Listed below are T cell receptor beta chains from one sample, sequenced in a study of monozygotic twins with inflammatory bowel disease. TCRdb re-called the 5' RACE reads; every CDR3 protein appears as one record, without DNA. The table lists about 110,000 distinct CDR3 sequences. Sequenced material: blood. All receptors come from a human donor with ulcerative colitis or Crohn's disease, or a healthy co-twin of an affected twin (not recorded which). CDR3s include the opening cysteine and the closing phenylalanine or tryptophan.

V,J,CDR3
TRBV7-9,TRBJ2-2,CASSRGGGARTGELFF
TRBV5-1,TRBJ2-3,CASSLDHSDTQYF
TRBV7-2,TRBJ1-2,CASSFYYGYTF
TRBV5-5,TRBJ1-6,CASSLSAGGRPNSPLHF
TRBV4-3,TRBJ2-1,CASSQVLLAGDSYNEQFF
TRBV12-3/TRBV12-4,TRBJ2-2,CASSPGTGAVKTGELFF
TRBV20-1,TRBJ2-6,CSAPARLSGANVLTF
TRBV5-1,TRBJ1-6,CASSLADRNSPLHF
TRBV7-6,TRBJ2-2,CASSLIAGSGTGELFF
TRBV28,TRBJ2-2,CASAWWALAGATGELFF
TRBV20-1,TRBJ1-5,CSASGDRGRQPQHF
TRBV19,TRBJ2-3,CASGLAWPDTQYF
TRBV11-1,TRBJ2-1,CASSTSGGPTFSYNEQFF
TRBV7-9,TRBJ1-2,CASSLSSWGAEGYTF
TRBV5-1,TRBJ2-7,CASSPPGTSVSYEQYF
TRBV6-5,TRBJ1-3,CASSYPGQSSGNTIYF
TRBV5-1,TRBJ2-5,CASSLKDAETQYF
TRBV15,TRBJ2-5,CATSRGSGGASETQYF
TRBV5-1,TRBJ1-5,CASSKDQPQHF
TRBV2,TRBJ2-3,CANWPTDTQYF
TRBV5-6,TRBJ2-5,CASSLGREQETQYF
TRBV29-1,TRBJ2-1,CSVGGGAGSYNEQFF
TRBV19,TRBJ2-5,CASSGSPGLASETQYF
TRBV19,TRBJ2-1,CASSIMRGPDYNEQFF
TRBV28,TRBJ2-7,CASSSSRAGQNYEQYF
TRBV5-6,TRBJ2-7,CASSLKPDSYEQYF
TRBV9,TRBJ2-5,CASSIDTGRETQYF
TRBV6-1,TRBJ2-1,CASALRGTYNEQFF
TRBV20-1,TRBJ2-1,CSATHTSGLYSNEQFF
TRBV4-2,TRBJ2-5,CASSQGFGGGDQETQYF
TRBV28,TRBJ2-7,CASSSQGARGEQYF
TRBV6-1,TRBJ1-2,CASGDSLREYGYTF
TRBV2,TRBJ1-2,CASRRGTEELYGYTF
TRBV20-1,TRBJ2-3,CSARGITGWVDTQYF
TRBV28,TRBJ1-1,CASIPGGGNTEAFF
TRBV20-1,TRBJ2-1,CSAESYESGGSYNEQFF
TRBV28,TRBJ1-5,CASSFPGEGNQPQHF
TRBV6-6,TRBJ2-3,CASSPRTSSTQYF
TRBV15,TRBJ2-7,CATSRKAGEQYF
TRBV11-2,TRBJ2-3,CASSPRQGSPDTQYF
TRBV7-2,TRBJ2-4,CASSQQSGAGGMQYF
TRBV5-4,TRBJ2-1,CASSRSGTSAYNEQFF
TRBV20-1,TRBJ1-1,CSASDSTLNTEAFF
TRBV28,TRBJ1-1,CASLQGAGEAFF
TRBV2,TRBJ2-7,CASSVGGYEQYF
TRBV15,TRBJ1-5,CATSRDRRGGQPQHF
TRBV5-6,TRBJ2-1,CASSLGLAGAYSYNEQFF
TRBV7-3,TRBJ1-5,CASSLFDRVNQPQHF
TRBV9,TRBJ2-7,CASSVGAGNSYEQYF
TRBV2,TRBJ1-1,CASSAGPGTEAFF
TRBV7-2,TRBJ2-3,CASSSQVQDTQYF
TRBV10-3,TRBJ2-7,CAISEGGAGEDEQYF
TRBV7-2,TRBJ1-2,CASSRDRGDYGYTF
TRBV5-1,TRBJ1-4,CASSQGPGETNEKLFF
TRBV27,TRBJ2-7,CASRVAGGGYEQYF
TRBV19,TRBJ2-7,CASSIGTGAYEQYF
TRBV7-2,TRBJ2-7,CASSLAQGRFDEQYF
TRBV2,TRBJ1-5,CASSRRTGVNQPQHF
TRBV7-2,TRBJ1-1,CASSLDHTEAFF
TRBV19,TRBJ1-5,CASRGGLSNQPQHF